This T cell receptor (beta chain) was recovered during a study of blood T cell repertoires in COVID-19. Study as a whole: COVID-19 samples collected from the United States, Italy and Spain covered acute and convalescent phases.

V dropped 4 bases and J dropped 8 bases, with 21 bases sitting between them. This CDR3 region has 15 residues. Germline loops: CDR1 SGHRS, CDR2 YFSETQ. The authors' processing: How many nucleated cells were present was estimated from reference gene primer amplification. Assay: immunoSEQ multiplex PCR; the TCRdb copy retains only in-frame clones and omits some. The V and J calls and the clone size are those of that table, but D and trimming were determined from the DNA. Of roughly 280,000 clones in the sample, roughly 90% were seen once. The sequenced material came from peripheral blood. The clonotype originates from a woman in her twenties or thirties with COVID-19, enrolled during active disease. This chain uses TRBV5-1 with TRBJ1-2, with D possibly matching TRBD1 (5 bases). This chain's CDR3 is CASSPRGRADFGYTF. Here the CDR3 DNA reads TGCGCCAGCAGCCCCCGCGGCAGGGCGGATTTCGGCTACACCTTC.